The clone carrying this T cell receptor (beta chain) is medium-sized (0.01 to 0.1%) within its sample. Its antigen is unknown. This sample was included in a study of CXCR4 blockade with PD-1 therapy in pancreatic cancer. Findings and limits, study-wide: More frequent amino acid clones had more nucleotide rearrangements, suggesting convergent selection. Tumor clonality averaged roughly 0.15 versus 0.05 in healthy blood, not predicting survival.

These archived tumors were resected from patients never given neoadjuvant therapy beforehand. This CDR3 has 13 amino acids. V lost 3 bases to trimming and J lost 3 bases, with 9 bases between them. Germline lookup yields CDR1 SGDLS and CDR2 YYNGEE. TCRdb's table, derived via immunoSEQ multiplex PCR, lists solely in-frame clones and lacks some. This sample carries 3,200 or so clones, about 53% of them seen once, and the ten largest clones take 18%. Sequencing used tumor tissue. V gene TRBV9 combines with J gene TRBJ1-1; no firm D call. The origin of this receptor is a human donor with pancreatic ductal adenocarcinoma. Here the CDR3 reads CASSGLTDTEAFF. The CDR3 DNA is TGTGCCAGCAGCGGACTGACGGACACTGAAGCTTTCTTT.